Sequencing of this TCR beta chain was carried out in a study of T cells in Graves' hyperthyroidism and ophthalmopathy. Only a few counts were recorded for this clonotype. Its specificity is not known. What was amplified from RNA transcripts were TCR beta CDR3 regions. Initially, a first-round RT-PCR of the TCR CDR3 employed the HTBI primer set. TCRdb re-called the multiplex PCR reads through MiXCR, storing one row per CDR3 protein. The data hold fewer than 110,000 distinct CDR3 sequences, with over 45% observed a single time. Patients aged 18 to 65 had newly diagnosed hyperthyroidism lasting under 2 months. The PBMCs were taken from approximately 9.7 ml of fresh peripheral blood. Study findings and constraints: Most clonotypes expanded in thyroid above 0.001 were likewise present in blood.

The receptor's source is a middle-aged man with Graves' hyperthyroidism. The sequencing sample was made of blood.

The CDR3 DNA is TGCAGCTTCAGCGGGAGGCTCACAGATACGCAGTATTTT. Amino acids: CSFSGRLTDTQYF. The V call is TRBV29-1, the J call TRBJ2-3; 9 bases align to TRBD2. The trim removed 8 bases at V and 2 bases at J, leaving 5 bases unmatched. CDR3 size: 13 residues. The germline V gene has CDR1 SQVTM and CDR2 ANQGSEA.